The 25 T cell receptor beta chains reported below all come from one sample, sequenced in a study of blood T cell repertoires in COVID-19. Some clones are missing from TCRdb's copy, which holds only in-frame ones; the method was immunoSEQ multiplex PCR. The table has 120,000 to 150,000 clones, around 86% seen once. Input material: peripheral blood. All receptors come from a man older than 75 with acute or convalescent COVID-19.

The J gene is TRBJ2-5, the V gene TRBV15, with TRBD2 as a possible D gene (5 bases). Germline CDR1 is LNHNV and CDR2 is YYDKDF (reference sequence). This CDR3 has 15 residues. V was clipped by 0 bases and J by 5 bases, with 13 bases between them. The CDR3 DNA reads as TGTGCCACCAGCAGAGAGGTGTTAGCGACTGAGACCCAGTACTTC. It is translated as CATSREVLATETQYF.

This chain uses TRBV5-1 with TRBJ1-2; 7 bases are a match to TRBD1. The V gene end was trimmed by 3 bases and the J gene end by 2 bases; junction bases not matched to a gene: 7. Germline V gives CDR1 SGHRS, CDR2 YFSETQ. This CDR3 has 15 amino acids. In DNA form, the CDR3 reads TGCGCCAGCAGCTGGACAGGCGAAGCCAACTATGGCTACACCTTC. Its translation: CASSWTGEANYGYTF.

This sequence joins TRBV5-1 and TRBJ1-6, with D possibly being TRBD1 (5 bases). Deletions cut 2 bases from V and 9 bases from J, with 12 bases between. The CDR3 totals 14 residues. The germline V gene encodes CDR1 SGHRS and CDR2 YFSETQ. CDR3 DNA sequence: TGCGCCAGCAGCTTTACTCGGGGGTCTTCACCCCTCCACTTT. It codes for CASSFTRGSSPLHF.

The J gene is TRBJ2-2, the V gene TRBV5-1, with D possibly TRBD2 on 6 matching bases. In germline, CDR1 is SGHRS, CDR2 YFSETQ. The V end was cut by 0 bases, the J end by 5 bases, with 14 bases between. The CDR3 covers 16 residues. DNA for the CDR3: TGCGCCAGCAGCTTGGATCCCGGGAGAGGAACCGGGGAGCTGTTTTTT. Its translation is CASSLDPGRGTGELFF.

This chain links TRBV7-8 with TRBJ2-7, with TRBD2 identical over 8 bases. After removal of 5 bases from V and 3 bases from J, the junction contained 6 bases not matched to a gene. CDR1 and CDR2 (germline): SGHVS, FQNEAQ. The CDR3 totals 14 residues. CDR3: CASSTGLARYEQYF. The CDR3 region has the DNA TGTGCCAGCAGCACAGGACTAGCCCGCTACGAGCAGTACTTC. The whole variable domain, remainder taken from reference TRBV7-8 and TRBJ2-7, is GAGVSQSPRYKVAKRGQDVALRCDPISGHVSLFWYQQALGQGPEFLTYFQNEAQLDKSGLPSDRFFAERPEGSVSTLKIQRTQQEDSAVYLCASSTGLARYEQYFGPGTRLTVT.

The chain carries TRBV18 and TRBJ2-5, with D unresolved. This CDR3 is built from 13 residues. Germline CDR1 KGHSH, CDR2 LQKENI. The V end lost 8 bases, the J end lost 1 base, and 11 bases lay between the germline ends. Here the CDR3 reads CASLITSQETQYF. The DNA for the CDR3 is TGTGCCAGCCTTATCACGAGCCAAGAGACCCAGTACTTC.

The chain has TRBV25-1 and TRBJ1-1, with D possibly matching TRBD1 (6 bases). Germline values: CDR1 MGHDK, CDR2 SYGVNS. Trimming took off 1 base at V and 8 bases at J, with 17 bases between the two ends. The CDR3 extends over 15 amino acids. CDR3 nucleotide sequence: TGTGCCAGCAGTGAATCGGGCAGGGGAGAAGGGGAAGCTTTCTTT. Its translation: CASSESGRGEGEAFF.

The chain recombines TRBV5-1 with TRBJ1-4; 8 bases are shared with TRBD1. Unmatched junction bases numbered 6, after V lost 4 bases and J lost 7 bases. This CDR3 contains 14 residues. From germline, CDR1 is SGHRS and CDR2 YFSETQ. The CDR3 DNA reads TGCGCCAGCAGCATCGGACAGGGTCTTGAAAAACTGTTTTTT. This gives the protein CASSIGQGLEKLFF.

J is TRBJ1-6 and V is TRBV3-1 (or the pseudogene TRBV3-2); a weak D match, TRBD1 (6 bases). The CDR3 runs to 15 residues. V was cut by 4 bases and J by 8 bases, with 15 bases left in between. Per the germline V gene, CDR1 is LGHDT and CDR2 is YNNKEL (reference sequence). CDR3 protein: CASSRGEGGYSPLHF. Here the CDR3 DNA reads TGTGCCAGCAGCCGAGGTGAAGGGGGTTATTCACCCCTCCACTTT.

The CDR3 is CASSRDSGTGTQYF. The CDR3 bases are TGTGCCAGCAGTAGGGACAGTGGAACAGGGACCCAGTACTTC. The chain joins TRBV6-2 or TRBV6-3 to TRBJ2-5, with 7 positions matching TRBD1. J gave up 7 bases and V 5 bases, and 10 bases lay outside the gene matches. The CDR3 spans 14 residues. The germline V gene has CDR1 MNHEY and CDR2 SVGEGT.

This chain links TRBV6-6 with TRBJ2-7; 11 bases are a match to TRBD2. Germline CDR1 MNHNY, CDR2 SVGAGI (reference sequence). CDR3 length: 16 residues. Unmatched junction bases numbered 4, after V lost 0 bases and J lost 3 bases. CDR3 sequence (DNA): TGTGCCAGCAGTTACTCGACTAGCGGGACATACTACGAGCAGTACTTC. Its translation: CASSYSTSGTYYEQYF.

The V and J genes are TRBV5-4 and TRBJ2-7; TRBD1 might be the D (5 bases). The germline V and J ends were trimmed by 3 bases and 0 bases, with 13 bases remaining between them. Germline CDR1 is SGHNT and CDR2 is YYREEE (reference sequence). The CDR3 loop spans 15 amino acids. For the CDR3, the DNA is TGTGCCAGCAGCTCCCGACAGAAGAGCTCCTACGAGCAGTACTTC. It codes for CASSSRQKSSYEQYF.

This clone appeared a single time. The V call is TRBV19, the J call TRBJ2-6, with D possibly TRBD2 on 6 matching bases. Germline loops: CDR1 LNHDA, CDR2 SQIVND (reference sequence). Trimming took off 5 bases at V and 2 bases at J, with 10 bases between the two ends. The CDR3 is 15 residues long. CDR3 DNA sequence: TGTGCCAGTAGTTTCGGGAGACCTGGGGCCAACGTCCTGACTTTC. Its translation is CASSFGRPGANVLTF.

The V call is TRBV2, the J call TRBJ1-1; 7 nucleotides match TRBD1. CDR1 and CDR2 from the germline V gene are SNHLY and FYNNEI. Unmatched junction bases numbered 10, after V lost 7 bases and J lost 5 bases. The CDR3 length is 14 residues. CDR3 in amino acids: CASTTEGARTEAFF. CDR3 nucleotides: TGTGCCAGCACTACGGAGGGGGCGAGGACTGAAGCTTTCTTT.

This sequence joins TRBV18 and TRBJ2-6; a weak D match, TRBD2 (5 bases). Germline CDR1 KGHSH, CDR2 LQKENI. The ends were cut back, 2 bases at V and 4 bases at J, with 12 bases in the middle. This CDR3 spans 16 amino acids. In nucleotides, the CDR3 is TGTGCCAGCTCACCAGGGTGGGAGTCCGGGGCCAACGTCCTGACTTTC. It is translated as CASSPGWESGANVLTF.

CDR3 residues: CATSVRPGQGVYNEQFF. CDR3 in DNA: TGTGCCACCAGTGTTAGACCGGGACAGGGAGTCTACAATGAGCAGTTCTTC. J is TRBJ2-1 and V is TRBV24-1, with 9 bases identical to TRBD1. After removal of 5 bases from V and 3 bases from J, the junction contained 10 bases not matched to a gene. This CDR3 is built from 17 residues. From germline, CDR1 is KGHDR and CDR2 SFDVKD.

CDR3 sequence: CAISESPEETQYF. In DNA form, the CDR3 reads TGTGCCATCAGTGAGTCCCCGGAAGAGACCCAGTACTTC. The rearrangement links TRBV10-3 to TRBJ2-5; the D is unclear. Deletions cut 0 bases from V and 3 bases from J, with 5 bases between. The CDR3 extends over 13 amino acids. The germline CDR1 and CDR2 sequences are ENHRY and SYGVKD.

This rearrangement joins TRBV27 to TRBJ2-7; 7 bases fit TRBD2. The CDR3 is 16 amino acids. Germline CDR1 MNHEY, CDR2 SMNVEV (reference sequence). J was trimmed by 2 bases and V by 0 bases; bases with no gene match: 7. For the CDR3, the DNA is TGTGCCAGCAGTTTATCGGGCGGGAGCGGGCCCTACGAGCAGTACTTC. Protein product: CASSLSGGSGPYEQYF.

The V and J genes are TRBV7-6 and TRBJ2-1; 8 positions agree with TRBD1. With 5 bases clipped from V and 7 bases from J, the junction kept 13 bases outside the gene matches. The germline gives CDR1 SGHVS, CDR2 FNYEAQ. This CDR3 region has 16 residues. CDR3 DNA: TGTGCCAGCAGCGCCCCAGGGGGCCTAGTGGGGAATGAGCAGTTCTTC. Its protein is CASSAPGGLVGNEQFF.

The chain joins TRBV6-4 to TRBJ1-2, with 9 bases matching TRBD1. Germline V gene sequence: CDR1 MRHNA, CDR2 SNTAGT. The CDR3 runs to 19 residues. The trim removed 4 bases at V and 4 bases at J, leaving 19 bases unmatched. DNA of the CDR3: TGTGCCAGCAGTGCCACCGTTAGGGGACAGGGAGTGCGGGGCTATGGCTACACCTTC. Amino acids: CASSATVRGQGVRGYGYTF.

The V gene is TRBV5-1, the J gene TRBJ2-1, with 10 bases matching TRBD2. Germline values: CDR1 SGHRS, CDR2 YFSETQ. Losses at the gene ends were 4 bases for V and 4 bases for J; bases not matched to a gene: 8. This CDR3 region has 16 residues. CDR3 sequence (DNA): TGCGCCAGCAGCACCGAAACTAGCGGGGATTACAATGAGCAGTTCTTC. Translated, it gives CASSTETSGDYNEQFF.

V gene TRBV5-4 combines with J gene TRBJ1-6; D possibly corresponds to TRBD1 (5 bases). This CDR3 spans 16 amino acids. CDR1 SGHNT and CDR2 YYREEE come from the germline V gene (reference sequence). Trimming removed 0 bases at V and 8 bases at J, with 15 bases between. DNA of the CDR3: TGTGCCAGCAGCTTGGCCGGGGGACGTAGAGATTCACCCCTCCACTTT. This codes for CASSLAGGRRDSPLHF.

V usage is TRBV19 and J usage is TRBJ1-2; D remains ambiguous. V dropped 6 bases and J dropped 4 bases, with 15 bases sitting between them. Germline CDR1 is LNHDA and CDR2 is SQIVND (reference sequence). CDR3 length equals 14 residues. The CDR3 coding sequence is TGTGCCAGTAGCAACCCCGCAGGCACCTATGGCTACACCTTC. It codes for CASSNPAGTYGYTF.

The gene calls are TRBV6-2 or TRBV6-3 and TRBJ2-3, with D possibly matching TRBD1 (6 bases). CDR1 MNHEY and CDR2 SVGEGT come from the germline V gene. The CDR3 length is 17 residues. The V end lost 5 bases, the J end lost 0 bases, and 18 bases lay between the germline ends. The CDR3 protein is CASSTSGTITSTDTQYF. CDR3 DNA: TGTGCCAGCAGTACCTCCGGGACAATCACTAGCACAGATACGCAGTATTTT.

The J gene is TRBJ1-1, the V gene TRBV19; D may be TRBD1 (5 bases). This CDR3 is 17 amino acids long. Germline lookup yields CDR1 LNHDA and CDR2 SQIVND (reference sequence). Trimming pared 6 bases from V and 6 bases from J, leaving 26 bases between. CDR3 sequence (DNA): TGTGCCAGTAGCGAAGGAGGGGTAAAGGGTGGTGTATCTGAAGCTTTCTTT. This gives the protein CASSEGGVKGGVSEAFF. Complete variable domain (other parts from reference TRBV19 and TRBJ1-1): DGGITQSPKYLFRKEGQNVTLSCEQNLNHDAMYWYRQDPGQGLRLIYYSQIVNDFQKGDIAEGYSVSREKKESFPLTVTSAQKNPTAFYLCASSEGGVKGGVSEAFFGQGTRLTVV.